The source of this T cell receptor (beta chain) is a study of CD8+CD57+ T cells in acquired aplastic anemia. Background on the study: In CD4+ cells, healthy donors produced an average of approximately 9.9 million reads.

TCR beta VDJ and CDR3 profiles were obtained from a genomic DNA template. TCRdb reprocessed the reads via MiXCR and lists one record per CDR3 protein. The table lists about 210,000 distinct CDR3 sequences, 60% to 65% of them singletons. This clonotype has at least ten counts. Its antigen is not known. V was clipped by 2 bases and J by 6 bases, with 19 bases between them. CDR1 MNHEY and CDR2 SVGAGI come from the germline V gene. This CDR3 is built from 16 residues. Study results and limitations: The study identified twenty-nine CD8+ CDR3 sequences shared by patients and controls.

The clonotype originates from a human donor in good health. The specimen was sorted CD4+, CD8+, or CD8+CD57+ T cells (not recorded which) from PBMCs. The rearrangement uses TRBV6-5 and TRBJ1-1; tentative D call: TRBD1 (6 bases). CDR3 residues: CASSYGLRGAWAEAFF. DNA of the CDR3: TGTGCCAGCAGTTACGGGCTGCGGGGGGCCTGGGCTGAAGCTTTCTTT.